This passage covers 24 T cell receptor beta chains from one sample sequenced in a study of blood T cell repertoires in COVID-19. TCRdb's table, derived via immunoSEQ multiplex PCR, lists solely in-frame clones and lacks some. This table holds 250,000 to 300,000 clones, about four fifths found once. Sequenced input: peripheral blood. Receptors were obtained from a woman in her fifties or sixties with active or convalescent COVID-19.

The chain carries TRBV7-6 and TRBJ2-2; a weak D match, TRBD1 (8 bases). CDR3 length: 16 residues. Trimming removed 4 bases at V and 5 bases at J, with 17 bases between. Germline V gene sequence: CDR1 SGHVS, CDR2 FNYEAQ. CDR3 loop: CASSSQGGKPTGELFF. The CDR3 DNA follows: TGTGCCAGCAGCTCACAGGGGGGGAAACCTACCGGGGAGCTGTTTTTT.

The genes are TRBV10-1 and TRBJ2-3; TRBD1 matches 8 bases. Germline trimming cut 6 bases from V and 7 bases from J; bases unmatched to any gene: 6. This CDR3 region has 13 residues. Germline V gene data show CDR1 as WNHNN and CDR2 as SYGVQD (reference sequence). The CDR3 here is CASRARGPYTQYF. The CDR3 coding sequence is TGCGCCAGCAGGGCCAGGGGGCCATATACGCAGTATTTT.

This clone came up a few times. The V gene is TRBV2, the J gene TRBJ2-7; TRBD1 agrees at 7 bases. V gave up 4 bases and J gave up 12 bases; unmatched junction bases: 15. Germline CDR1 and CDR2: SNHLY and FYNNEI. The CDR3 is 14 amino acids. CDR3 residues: CASSVGAEGARTYF. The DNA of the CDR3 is TGTGCCAGCAGTGTGGGTGCTGAGGGGGCCAGGACGTACTTC.

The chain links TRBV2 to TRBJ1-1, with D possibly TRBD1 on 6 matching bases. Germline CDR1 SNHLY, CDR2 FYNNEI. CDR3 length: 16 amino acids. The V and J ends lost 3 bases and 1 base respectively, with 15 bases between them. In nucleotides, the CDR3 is TGTGCCAGCAGTGAGGGATACAGGGCGGCGAACACTGAAGCTTTCTTT. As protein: CASSEGYRAANTEAFF.

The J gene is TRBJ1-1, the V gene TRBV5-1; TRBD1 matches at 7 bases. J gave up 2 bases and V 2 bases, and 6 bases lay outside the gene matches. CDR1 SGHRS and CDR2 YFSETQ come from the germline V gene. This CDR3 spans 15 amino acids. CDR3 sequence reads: CASSLQGNGNTEAFF. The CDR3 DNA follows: TGCGCCAGCAGCTTACAGGGGAATGGTAACACTGAAGCTTTCTTT.

The CDR3 spells CASSYSGGQYNEKLFF. The DNA for the CDR3 is TGTGCCAGCAGTTACTCCGGAGGACAGTATAATGAAAAACTGTTTTTT. This rearrangement joins TRBV6-6 to TRBJ1-4, with D perhaps TRBD1 (6 bases). V was trimmed by 0 bases and J by 4 bases, leaving 12 bases between them. The V gene's germline CDR1 is MNHNY and CDR2 SVGAGI (reference sequence). CDR3 length: 16 residues.

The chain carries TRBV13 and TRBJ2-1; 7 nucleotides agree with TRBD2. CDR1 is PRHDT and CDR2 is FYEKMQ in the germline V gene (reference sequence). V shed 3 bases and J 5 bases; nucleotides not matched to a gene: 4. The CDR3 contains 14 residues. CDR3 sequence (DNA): TGTGCCAGCAGCTTGCGGACTAGTCACAATGAGCAGTTCTTC. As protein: CASSLRTSHNEQFF.

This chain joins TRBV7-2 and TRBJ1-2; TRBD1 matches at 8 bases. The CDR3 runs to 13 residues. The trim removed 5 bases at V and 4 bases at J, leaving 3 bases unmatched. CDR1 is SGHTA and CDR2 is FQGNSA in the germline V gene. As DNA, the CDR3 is TGTGCCAGCAGCGACAGGGGAACCTATGGCTACACCTTC. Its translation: CASSDRGTYGYTF.

The CDR3 DNA sequence: TGTGCCAGTAGTCCCAACAGGGGCTCTGGAAACACCATATATTTT. Translation gives CASSPNRGSGNTIYF. This chain links TRBV19 with TRBJ1-3; 7 bases fit TRBD1. The J segment lost 0 bases and the V segment lost 5 bases, leaving 4 bases of the junction unmatched. Germline CDR1 reads LNHDA; CDR2 reads SQIVND (reference sequence). CDR3 length: 15 amino acids.

The CDR3 loop is CAWQSPLGDYGYTF. In DNA, the CDR3 is TGTGCCTGGCAATCACCCTTAGGGGACTATGGCTACACCTTC. The chain links TRBV30 to TRBJ1-2; perhaps TRBD1 as D (5 bases). V gave up 5 bases and J gave up 3 bases, with 16 bases separating them. There are 14 residues in the CDR3. Per germline, CDR1 GTSNPN and CDR2 SVGIG (reference sequence).

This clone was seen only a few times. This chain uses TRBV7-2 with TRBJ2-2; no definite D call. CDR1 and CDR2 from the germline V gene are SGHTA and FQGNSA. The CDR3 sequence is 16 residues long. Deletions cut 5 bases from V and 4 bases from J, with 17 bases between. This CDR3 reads CASSLRIRDSTGELFF. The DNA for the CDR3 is TGTGCCAGCAGCCTACGAATAAGAGACTCCACCGGGGAGCTGTTTTTT.

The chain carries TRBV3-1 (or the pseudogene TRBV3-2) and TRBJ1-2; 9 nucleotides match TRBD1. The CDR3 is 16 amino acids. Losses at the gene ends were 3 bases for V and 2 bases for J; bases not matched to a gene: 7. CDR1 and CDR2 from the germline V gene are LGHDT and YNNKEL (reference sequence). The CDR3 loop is CASSQIYRGRNYGYTF. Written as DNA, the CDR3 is TGTGCCAGCAGCCAGATATACAGGGGGCGAAACTATGGCTACACCTTC.

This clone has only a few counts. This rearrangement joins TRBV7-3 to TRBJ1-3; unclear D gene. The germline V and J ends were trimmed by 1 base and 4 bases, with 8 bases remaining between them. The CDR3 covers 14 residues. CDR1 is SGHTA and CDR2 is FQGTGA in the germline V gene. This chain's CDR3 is CASSLSVYGNTIYF. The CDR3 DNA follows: TGTGCCAGCAGCTTAAGCGTTTACGGAAACACCATATATTTT.

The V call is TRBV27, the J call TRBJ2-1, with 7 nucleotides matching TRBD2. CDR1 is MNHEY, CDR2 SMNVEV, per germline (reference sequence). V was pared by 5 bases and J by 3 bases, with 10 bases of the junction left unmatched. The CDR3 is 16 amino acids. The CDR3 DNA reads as TGTGCCAGCAGTCCGGTGACTAGCCCACTCTACAATGAGCAGTTCTTC. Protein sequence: CASSPVTSPLYNEQFF.

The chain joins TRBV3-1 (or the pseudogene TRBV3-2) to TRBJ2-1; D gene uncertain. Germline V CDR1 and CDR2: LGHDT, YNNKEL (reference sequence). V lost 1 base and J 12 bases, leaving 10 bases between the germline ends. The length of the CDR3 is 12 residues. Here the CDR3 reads CASSQGSLVQFF. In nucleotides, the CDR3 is TGTGCCAGCAGCCAAGGTTCGCTAGTGCAGTTCTTC.

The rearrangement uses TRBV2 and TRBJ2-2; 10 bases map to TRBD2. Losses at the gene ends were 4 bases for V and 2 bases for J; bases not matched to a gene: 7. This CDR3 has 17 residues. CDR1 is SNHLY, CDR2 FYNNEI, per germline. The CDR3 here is CASSAASGGFNTGELFF. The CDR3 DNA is TGTGCCAGCAGTGCGGCTAGCGGGGGATTTAACACCGGGGAGCTGTTTTTT.

CDR3 residues: CASSTYRDSTNNSPLHF. In DNA, the CDR3 is TGTGCCAGTAGTACCTATCGGGACAGCACAAATAATTCACCCCTCCACTTT. J is TRBJ1-6 and V is TRBV19; 7 nucleotides align to TRBD1. V gave up 4 bases and J gave up 5 bases; unmatched junction bases: 11. CDR1 LNHDA and CDR2 SQIVND come from the germline V gene (reference sequence). The length of the CDR3 is 17 residues.

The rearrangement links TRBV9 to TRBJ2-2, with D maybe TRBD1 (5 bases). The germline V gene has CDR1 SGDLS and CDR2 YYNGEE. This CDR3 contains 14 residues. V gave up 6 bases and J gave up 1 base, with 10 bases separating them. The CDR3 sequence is CASMGRENTGELFF. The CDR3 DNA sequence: TGTGCCAGCATGGGCAGGGAGAACACCGGGGAGCTGTTTTTT. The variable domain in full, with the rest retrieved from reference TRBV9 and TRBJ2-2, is DSGVTQTPKHLITATGQRVTLRCSPRSGDLSVYWYQQSLDQGLQFLIQYYNGEERAKGNILERFSAQQFPDLHSELNLSSLELGDSALYFCASMGRENTGELFFGEGSRLTVL.

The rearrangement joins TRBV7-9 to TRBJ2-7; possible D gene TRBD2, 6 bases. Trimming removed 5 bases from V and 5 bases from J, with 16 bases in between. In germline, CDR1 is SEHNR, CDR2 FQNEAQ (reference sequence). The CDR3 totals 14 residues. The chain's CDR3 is CASSPRDGEHEQYF. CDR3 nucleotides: TGTGCCAGCAGCCCGCGGGACGGCGAGCACGAGCAGTACTTC.

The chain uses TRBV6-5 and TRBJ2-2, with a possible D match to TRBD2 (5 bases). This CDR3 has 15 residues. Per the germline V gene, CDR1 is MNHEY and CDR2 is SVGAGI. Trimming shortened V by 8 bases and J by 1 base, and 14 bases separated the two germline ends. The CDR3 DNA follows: TGTGCCAGCCCGGGAAGGGCAGGGAACACCGGGGAGCTGTTTTTT. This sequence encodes CASPGRAGNTGELFF.

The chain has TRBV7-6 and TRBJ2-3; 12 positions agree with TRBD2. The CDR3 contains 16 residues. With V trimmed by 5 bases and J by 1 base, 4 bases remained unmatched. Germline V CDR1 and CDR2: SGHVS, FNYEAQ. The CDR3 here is CASSPPSGGGTDTQYF. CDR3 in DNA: TGTGCCAGCAGCCCCCCTAGCGGGGGGGGCACAGATACGCAGTATTTT.

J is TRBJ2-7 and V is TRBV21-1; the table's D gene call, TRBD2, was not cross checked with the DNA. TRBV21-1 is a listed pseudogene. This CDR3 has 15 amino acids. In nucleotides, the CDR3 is TGTGCCAGCAGCCCTTGGAGGGGATTGTGTTACGAGCAGTACTTC. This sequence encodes CASSPWRGLCYEQYF.

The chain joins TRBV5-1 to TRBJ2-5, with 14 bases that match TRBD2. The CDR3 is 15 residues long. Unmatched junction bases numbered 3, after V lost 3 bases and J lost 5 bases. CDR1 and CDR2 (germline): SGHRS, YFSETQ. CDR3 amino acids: CASSWTSGGTETQYF. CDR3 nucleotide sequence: TGCGCCAGCAGCTGGACTAGCGGGGGGACGGAGACCCAGTACTTC.

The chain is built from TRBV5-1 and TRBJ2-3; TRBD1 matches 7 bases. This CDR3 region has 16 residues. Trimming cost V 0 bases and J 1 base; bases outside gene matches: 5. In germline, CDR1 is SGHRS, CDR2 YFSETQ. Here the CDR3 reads CASSLAGDRGTDTQYF. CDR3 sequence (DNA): TGCGCCAGCAGCTTGGCAGGCGACAGGGGCACAGATACGCAGTATTTT.